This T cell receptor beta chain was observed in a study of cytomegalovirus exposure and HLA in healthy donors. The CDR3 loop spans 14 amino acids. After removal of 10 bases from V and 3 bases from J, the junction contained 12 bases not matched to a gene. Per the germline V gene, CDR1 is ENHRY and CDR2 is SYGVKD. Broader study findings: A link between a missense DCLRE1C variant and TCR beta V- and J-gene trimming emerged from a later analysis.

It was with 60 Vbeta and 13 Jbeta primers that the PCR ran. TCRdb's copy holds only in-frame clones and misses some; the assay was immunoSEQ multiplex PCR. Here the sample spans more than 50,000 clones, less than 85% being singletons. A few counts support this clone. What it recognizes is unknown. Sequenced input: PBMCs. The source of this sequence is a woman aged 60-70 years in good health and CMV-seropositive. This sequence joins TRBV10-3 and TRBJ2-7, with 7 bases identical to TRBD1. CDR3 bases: TGTGCCACCCGAGGGGGCTCTCCTCGCTACGAGCAGTACTTC. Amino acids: CATRGGSPRYEQYF.